This is a list of T cell receptor beta chains from one sample in a study of PD-1 blockade in classical Hodgkin lymphoma. Generated by immunoSEQ multiplex PCR, the TCRdb table keeps only in-frame clones and is missing some. Counted here are 100,000 to 130,000 clones, around 89% occurring once; the ten biggest clones make up roughly 21%. This specimen was peripheral blood mononuclear cells (PBMCs), taken before the second cycle of nivolumab. These receptors all come from a human donor with classical Hodgkin lymphoma. Each CDR3 is given with its conserved first and last residue. Each record gives: clone size, D gene, J gene, V gene, CDR3 protein, CDR3 DNA. A D gene is named only where the DNA matches it firmly. Clone size is stated in some rows and not others, as once, few, many or a class when expanded.

abundance: -
d_gene: -
j_gene: TRBJ1-1
v_gene: TRBV5-5
CDR3aa: CASSLLTGMSTEAFF
CDR3nt: TGTGCCAGCAGCTTACTCACAGGGATGAGCACTGAAGCTTTCTTT

abundance: -
d_gene: -
j_gene: TRBJ1-2
v_gene: TRBV6-1
CDR3aa: CASSESAGQGYNYGYTF
CDR3nt: TGTGCCAGCAGTGAATCTGCCGGTCAAGGCTATAACTATGGCTACACCTTC

abundance: -
d_gene: TRBD1
j_gene: TRBJ2-7
v_gene: TRBV5-6
CDR3aa: CASSQRDRGYEQYF
CDR3nt: TGTGCCAGCAGCCAACGGGACAGGGGCTACGAGCAGTACTTC

abundance: -
d_gene: -
j_gene: TRBJ1-1
v_gene: TRBV5-1
CDR3aa: CASSVDLNRAQKTEAFF
CDR3nt: TGCGCCAGCAGCGTGGACCTCAACAGGGCTCAAAAAACTGAAGCTTTCTTT

abundance: once
d_gene: -
j_gene: TRBJ2-5
v_gene: TRBV27
CDR3aa: CASSARTAIQETQYF
CDR3nt: TGTGCCAGCAGTGCCCGGACAGCTATCCAAGAGACCCAGTACTTC

abundance: -
d_gene: TRBD2
j_gene: TRBJ2-1
v_gene: TRBV7-9
CDR3aa: CASSLRGGSYNEQFF
CDR3nt: TGTGCCAGCAGCCTCCGGGGGGGATCCTACAATGAGCAGTTCTTC

abundance: -
d_gene: -
j_gene: TRBJ1-5
v_gene: TRBV28
CDR3aa: CASSFLDGHNQPQHF
CDR3nt: TGTGCCAGCAGTTTTCTCGACGGCCACAATCAGCCCCAGCATTTT

abundance: -
d_gene: -
j_gene: TRBJ2-3
v_gene: TRBV27
CDR3aa: CASSLTLPDTQYF
CDR3nt: TGTGCCAGCAGTTTAACCCTACCAGATACGCAGTATTTT

abundance: once
d_gene: -
j_gene: TRBJ2-4
v_gene: TRBV30
CDR3aa: CAWSEDQTAGNIQYF
CDR3nt: TGTGCCTGGAGTGAGGACCAGACGGCTGGAAACATTCAGTACTTC

abundance: once
d_gene: -
j_gene: TRBJ1-1
v_gene: TRBV7-8
CDR3aa: CASSLERGTEAFF
CDR3nt: TGTGCCAGCAGCTTAGAAAGGGGCACTGAAGCTTTCTTT

abundance: -
d_gene: -
j_gene: TRBJ2-2
v_gene: TRBV5-6
CDR3aa: CASSPDPNTGELFF
CDR3nt: TGTGCCAGCAGCCCGGACCCGAACACCGGGGAGCTGTTTTTT

abundance: once
d_gene: TRBD2
j_gene: TRBJ2-2
v_gene: TRBV9
CDR3aa: CASSGLAGILFF
CDR3nt: TGTGCCAGCTCCGGACTAGCGGGTATATTGTTTTTT

abundance: -
d_gene: -
j_gene: TRBJ2-5
v_gene: TRBV19
CDR3aa: CASSIGGDLGETQYF
CDR3nt: TGTGCCAGTAGTATAGGAGGGGACCTAGGAGAGACCCAGTACTTC

abundance: -
d_gene: -
j_gene: TRBJ2-7
v_gene: TRBV19
CDR3aa: CASSLGGEQYF
CDR3nt: TGTGCCAGTAGTTTGGGTGGCGAGCAGTACTTC

abundance: -
d_gene: TRBD1
j_gene: TRBJ2-2
v_gene: TRBV5-6
CDR3aa: CASSPTTGETPGELFF
CDR3nt: TGTGCCAGCAGCCCGACGACAGGGGAGACCCCCGGGGAGCTGTTTTTT

abundance: -
d_gene: TRBD2
j_gene: TRBJ2-1
v_gene: TRBV5-6
CDR3aa: CASSPGLAYEQFF
CDR3nt: TGTGCCAGCAGCCCAGGACTAGCCTATGAGCAGTTCTTC

abundance: -
d_gene: -
j_gene: TRBJ2-2
v_gene: TRBV5-1
CDR3aa: CASSLRGSYPGELFF
CDR3nt: TGCGCCAGCAGCTTAAGGGGGAGTTACCCCGGGGAGCTGTTTTTT

abundance: -
d_gene: -
j_gene: TRBJ2-7
v_gene: TRBV10-3
CDR3aa: CAISDDNRVEQYF
CDR3nt: TGTGCCATCAGTGATGACAACAGGGTCGAGCAGTACTTC

abundance: -
d_gene: -
j_gene: TRBJ2-7
v_gene: TRBV6-5
CDR3aa: CASSYSHQGEQYF
CDR3nt: TGTGCCAGCAGTTACTCGCATCAGGGCGAGCAGTACTTC

abundance: -
d_gene: -
j_gene: TRBJ2-3
v_gene: TRBV2
CDR3aa: CASLRPNQFSDTQYF
CDR3nt: TGTGCCAGCCTCCGCCCGAATCAATTTTCAGATACGCAGTATTTT

abundance: few
d_gene: TRBD1
j_gene: TRBJ1-1
v_gene: TRBV5-6
CDR3aa: CASSFLTGDTEAFF
CDR3nt: TGTGCCAGCAGCTTCCTAACAGGGGACACTGAAGCTTTCTTT

abundance: -
d_gene: -
j_gene: TRBJ2-7
v_gene: TRBV19
CDR3aa: CASSIKEGPYEQYF
CDR3nt: TGTGCCAGTAGTATAAAAGAGGGGCCCTACGAGCAGTACTTC

abundance: once
d_gene: TRBD1
j_gene: TRBJ2-1
v_gene: TRBV7-9
CDR3aa: CASSLAFGTGHNEQFF
CDR3nt: TGTGCCAGCAGCTTAGCGTTCGGGACAGGGCACAATGAGCAGTTCTTC

abundance: -
d_gene: -
j_gene: TRBJ2-2
v_gene: TRBV5-1
CDR3aa: CASRKVEVNTGELFF
CDR3nt: TGCGCCAGCAGAAAGGTCGAAGTTAACACCGGGGAGCTGTTTTTT